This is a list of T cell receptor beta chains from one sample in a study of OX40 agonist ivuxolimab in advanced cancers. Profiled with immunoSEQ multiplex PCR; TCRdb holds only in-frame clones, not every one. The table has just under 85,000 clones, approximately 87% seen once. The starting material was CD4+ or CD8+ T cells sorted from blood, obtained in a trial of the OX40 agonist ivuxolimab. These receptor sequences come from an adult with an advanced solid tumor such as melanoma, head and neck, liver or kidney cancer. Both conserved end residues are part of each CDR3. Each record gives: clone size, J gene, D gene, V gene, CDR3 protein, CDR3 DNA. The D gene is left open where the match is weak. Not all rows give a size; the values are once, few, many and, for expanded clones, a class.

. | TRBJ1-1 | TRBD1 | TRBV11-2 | CASSYLPGQGAEAFF | TGTGCCAGCAGCTATCTACCGGGACAGGGCGCTGAAGCTTTCTTT
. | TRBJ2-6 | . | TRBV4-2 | CASSQVLQGSDGANVLTF | TGTGCCAGCAGCCAAGTTTTACAGGGTAGTGACGGGGCCAACGTCCTGACTTTC
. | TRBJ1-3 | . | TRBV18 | CASSPGQERNTIYF | TGTGCCAGCTCACCAGGGCAGGAAAGAAACACCATATATTTT
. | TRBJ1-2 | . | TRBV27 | CASSLWGTYGYTF | TGTGCCAGCAGTTTATGGGGCACCTATGGCTACACCTTC
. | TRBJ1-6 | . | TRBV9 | CASSVGLTNSPLHF | TGTGCCAGCAGCGTAGGTCTTACTAATTCACCCCTCCACTTT
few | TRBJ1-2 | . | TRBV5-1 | CASSLAQGDHYGYTF | TGCGCCAGCAGCTTGGCCCAAGGGGATCACTATGGCTACACCTTC
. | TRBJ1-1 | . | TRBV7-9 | CASSSGPDTEAFF | TGTGCCAGCAGCTCGGGACCAGACACTGAAGCTTTCTTT
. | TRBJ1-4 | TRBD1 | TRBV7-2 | CASSLSYRGGEKLFF | TGTGCCAGCAGCTTGTCGTACAGGGGCGGGGAAAAACTGTTTTTT
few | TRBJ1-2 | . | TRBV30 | CAWREWSPADYGYTF | TGTGCCTGGAGGGAATGGTCGCCGGCTGACTATGGCTACACCTTC
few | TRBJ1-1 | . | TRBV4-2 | CASSQGGLTTEAFF | TGTGCCAGCAGCCAAGGCGGCCTGACCACTGAAGCTTTCTTT
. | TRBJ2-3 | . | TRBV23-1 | CASSHPQGERADTQYF | TGCGCCAGCAGTCACCCACAGGGCGAGAGAGCAGATACGCAGTATTTT
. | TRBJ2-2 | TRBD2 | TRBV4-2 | CASSPAGRGANTGELFF | TGTGCCAGCAGCCCGGCCGGGAGGGGGGCGAACACCGGGGAGCTGTTTTTT
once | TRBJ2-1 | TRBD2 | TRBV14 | CASSQLRGGVYNEQFF | TGTGCCAGCAGCCAATTAAGGGGAGGGGTTTACAATGAGCAGTTCTTC
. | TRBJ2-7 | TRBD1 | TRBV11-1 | CASSLQGVSYEQYF | TGTGCCAGCAGCTTACAGGGGGTCTCCTACGAGCAGTACTTC
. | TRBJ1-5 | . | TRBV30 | CAWSSGGFNQPQHF | TGTGCCTGGAGCTCGGGGGGGTTCAATCAGCCCCAGCATTTT
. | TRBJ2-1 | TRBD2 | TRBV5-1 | CASSPLTSGGSLPNEQFF | TGCGCCAGCAGCCCGCTGACTAGCGGGGGATCCCTACCCAATGAGCAGTTCTTC
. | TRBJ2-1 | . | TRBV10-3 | CAISELLVGSNEQFF | TGTGCCATCAGTGAGCTCCTAGTTGGTTCGAATGAGCAGTTCTTC
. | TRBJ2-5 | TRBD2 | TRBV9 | CASSVKTSGGQETQYF | TGTGCCAGCAGCGTAAAGACTAGCGGGGGACAAGAGACCCAGTACTTC
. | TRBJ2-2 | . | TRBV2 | CATGPQLTGELFF | TGTGCCACAGGGCCTCAACTCACCGGGGAGCTGTTTTTT
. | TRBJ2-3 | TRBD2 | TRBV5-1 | CASSVASTPTSGGTDTQYF | TGCGCCAGCAGTGTAGCCTCGACCCCGACTAGCGGGGGCACAGATACGCAGTATTTT
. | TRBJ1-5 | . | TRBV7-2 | CASSLEAYSNQPQHF | TGTGCCAGCAGCTTAGAGGCCTATAGCAATCAGCCCCAGCATTTT
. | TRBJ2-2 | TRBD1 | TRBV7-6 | CASSSPGTGKVTGELFF | TGTGCCAGCAGCTCCCCCGGGACAGGGAAAGTCACCGGGGAGCTGTTTTTT
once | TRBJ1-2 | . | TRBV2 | CASLLDRSYGYTF | TGTGCCAGCCTGTTAGACCGTAGCTATGGCTACACCTTC
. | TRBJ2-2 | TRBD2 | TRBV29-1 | CSVSTSATGELFF | TGCAGCGTTAGCACTAGCGCCACCGGGGAGCTGTTTTTT
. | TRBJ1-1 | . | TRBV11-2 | CASSSRAPGLF | TGTGCCAGCAGCTCCCGGGCCCCAGGTCTCTTT
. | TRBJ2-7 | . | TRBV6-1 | CASSESTRAVGHEQYF | TGTGCCAGCAGTGAATCTACGAGGGCCGTGGGCCACGAGCAGTACTTC
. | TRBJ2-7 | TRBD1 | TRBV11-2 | CASSPRTGSYEQYF | TGTGCCAGCAGCCCCCGGACAGGGTCCTACGAGCAGTACTTC